This TCR beta chain was found in a study of CD8+ T cells in alopecia areata. Study-wide context: Severity of treated patients was scored by affected scalp percentage.

Treatment meaning: oral pan-JAK inhibitor, 5-10 mg twice daily. Losses at the gene ends were 3 bases for V and 6 bases for J; bases not matched to a gene: 7. From germline, CDR1 is SGHVS and CDR2 FNYEAQ. The CDR3 is made up of 16 amino acids. TCR sequencing used cDNA made by reverse transcription of extracted RNA. Sequenced by immunoSEQ multiplex PCR; TCRdb stores in-frame clones only, minus some. The repertoire holds about 190,000 clones, with more than 55% as singletons. This clone appeared a single time. What it binds is not known. Study-wide results and caveats: Tofacitinib significantly reduced both scalp clonality and expanded CD8+ clones among the top 100.

The source of this sequence is a human donor with alopecia areata. The starting material was CD4+ T cells sorted from blood, obtained at week 4, from a patient treated with tofacitinib. The chain has TRBV7-6 and TRBJ2-7; TRBD2 agrees at 14 bases. The CDR3 nucleotides read TGTGCCAGCAGCTTGGGACTAGCGGGAGCGTTAGGCGAGCAGTACTTC. Protein product: CASSLGLAGALGEQYF.